Listed here are 15 T cell receptor beta chains from one sample, sequenced in a study of blood T cell repertoires in COVID-19. Libraries were prepared by immunoSEQ multiplex PCR; TCRdb keeps only in-frame clonotypes and omits some of them. The table lists 210,000 or so clones, about 85% of them singletons, with 18% in the top ten. Sequencing was done on a sample of peripheral blood. These receptors came from an elderly woman with active or convalescent COVID-19.

The chain joins TRBV7-3 to TRBJ1-2; 9 bases align to TRBD1. Losses at the gene ends were 2 bases for V and 2 bases for J; bases not matched to a gene: 6. From germline, CDR1 is SGHTA and CDR2 FQGTGA. This CDR3 comprises 16 residues. This CDR3 is CASSLGGQGRNYGYTF. CDR3 in DNA: TGTGCCAGCAGCTTAGGAGGACAGGGGAGAAACTATGGCTACACCTTC. Filled out from reference TRBV7-3 and TRBJ1-2, the complete variable domain reads GAGVSQTPSNKVTEKGKYVELRCDPISGHTALYWYRQSLGQGPEFLIYFQGTGAADDSGLPNDRFFAVRPEGSVSTLKIQRTERGDSAVYLCASSLGGQGRNYGYTFGSGTRLTVV.

This chain links TRBV7-9 with TRBJ2-3; no firm D call. Germline-derived CDR1 and CDR2 are SEHNR and FQNEAQ (reference sequence). The CDR3 contains 17 residues. The germline V and J ends were trimmed by 4 bases and 0 bases, with 17 bases remaining between them. The CDR3 spells CASSSLPSGPSTDTQYF. In nucleotides, the CDR3 is TGTGCCAGCAGCTCCCTCCCTTCAGGCCCTAGCACAGATACGCAGTATTTT.

The chain joins TRBV30 to TRBJ2-7; the match to TRBD1 covers 8 bases. The CDR3 is made up of 14 amino acids. The V segment lost 4 bases and the J segment 5 bases; nucleotides outside the gene matches: 10. Per germline, CDR1 GTSNPN and CDR2 SVGIG (reference sequence). The CDR3 spells CAWNPRDRLNEQYF. The CDR3 region has the DNA TGTGCCTGGAACCCCCGGGACAGGCTCAACGAGCAGTACTTC.

This chain links TRBV5-1 with TRBJ2-1, with D tentatively TRBD1 (5 bases). This CDR3 is built from 14 residues. CDR1 SGHRS and CDR2 YFSETQ come from the germline V gene. Trimming left V 0 bases short and J 9 bases short, with 13 bases between. This CDR3 is CASSLEAGQGEQFF. The DNA for the CDR3 is TGCGCCAGCAGCTTGGAGGCAGGGCAGGGTGAGCAGTTCTTC. The full variable domain, rest sourced from reference TRBV5-1 and TRBJ2-1, is KAGVTQTPRYLIKTRGQQVTLSCSPISGHRSVSWYQQTPGQGLQFLFEYFSETQRNKGNFPGRFSGRQFSNSRSEMNVSTLELGDSALYLCASSLEAGQGEQFFGPGTRLTVL.

This rearrangement joins TRBV3-1 (or the pseudogene TRBV3-2) to TRBJ2-7; 8 bases are a match to TRBD2. This CDR3 region has 17 residues. Germline V gives CDR1 LGHDT, CDR2 YNNKEL (reference sequence). V gave up 0 bases and J gave up 4 bases; unmatched junction bases: 11. Here the CDR3 reads CASSQDPSAGGLYEQYF. The CDR3 DNA is TGTGCCAGCAGCCAAGACCCCTCGGCGGGGGGTCTTTACGAGCAGTACTTC.

The rearrangement joins TRBV7-2 to TRBJ1-5; 9 bases fit TRBD1. There are 15 residues in the CDR3. In germline, CDR1 is SGHTA, CDR2 FQGNSA. V was pared by 5 bases and J by 4 bases, with 6 bases of the junction left unmatched. The CDR3 loop is CASSTDRGRNQPQHF. In DNA form, the CDR3 reads TGTGCCAGCAGCACAGACAGGGGGAGAAATCAGCCCCAGCATTTT.

The chain carries TRBV7-2 and TRBJ2-3; 11 bases map to TRBD2. Trimming removed 4 bases from V and 1 base from J; junction bases left unmatched: 7. CDR1 is SGHTA and CDR2 is FQGNSA in the germline V gene. This CDR3 comprises 17 residues. For the CDR3, the DNA is TGTGCCAGCAGCTCCCGTGGTAGCGGGGGGGGCACAGATACGCAGTATTTT. Protein product: CASSSRGSGGGTDTQYF.

This clone turned up a few times. The chain combines TRBV7-9 with TRBJ1-6; 7 bases fit TRBD1. Germline V lookup: CDR1 SEHNR, CDR2 FQNEAQ (reference sequence). The CDR3 extends over 15 amino acids. V shed 1 base and J 5 bases; nucleotides not matched to a gene: 2. The CDR3 region is CASSLGDRDNSPLHF. The DNA of the CDR3 is TGTGCCAGCAGCTTAGGGGACAGAGATAATTCACCCCTCCACTTT.

The gene calls are TRBV7-9 and TRBJ2-1; possible D gene TRBD2, 6 bases. The germline V and J ends were trimmed by 4 bases and 3 bases, with 13 bases remaining between them. The CDR3 loop spans 15 amino acids. CDR1 is SEHNR and CDR2 is FQNEAQ in the germline V gene (reference sequence). For the CDR3, the DNA is TGTGCCAGCAGCTCCCGGGGTAGCGGCTACAATGAGCAGTTCTTC. Translating it yields CASSSRGSGYNEQFF.

A remark on this clone: Germline is not matched at one junction end, which may reflect a read error. The V and J genes are TRBV7-7 and TRBJ1-5; perhaps TRBD1 as D (6 bases). CDR1 and CDR2 (germline): SSHAT, FNYEAQ (reference sequence). This CDR3 contains 14 residues. The CDR3 coding sequence is TGTGCTAGCACCACACAGGGTTTAGGTCAGCCCCAGCATTTT. This encodes CASTTQGLGQPQHF.

The CDR3 loop reads CASGLGPFYGYTF. CDR3 sequence (DNA): TGTGCCAGCGGACTAGGTCCTTTCTATGGCTACACCTTC. The chain links TRBV7-2 to TRBJ1-2; D gene uncertain. The CDR3 is 13 residues long. CDR1 is SGHTA, CDR2 FQGNSA, per germline. Trimming shortened V by 8 bases and J by 4 bases, and 14 bases separated the two germline ends.

The chain couples TRBV15 to TRBJ2-1; 10 bases agree with TRBD2. With V trimmed by 7 bases and J by 5 bases, 5 bases remained unmatched. The CDR3 is 14 residues long. From germline, CDR1 is LNHNV and CDR2 YYDKDF (reference sequence). The CDR3 DNA sequence: TGTGCCACCACGGCTAGCGGGAGCCACAATGAGCAGTTCTTC. Its translation: CATTASGSHNEQFF.

The V and J genes are TRBV4-2 and TRBJ1-2; D unresolved. The CDR3 runs 14 residues. V was shortened by 0 bases and J by 4 bases, with 9 bases between the two germline ends. Germline-derived CDR1 and CDR2 are LGHNA and YNFKEQ. The CDR3 coding sequence is TGTGCCAGCAGCCAAGATATGGGCAGCTATGGCTACACCTTC. Its translation is CASSQDMGSYGYTF.

CDR3 in amino acids: CASNPGQGVSEKLFF. The CDR3 DNA is TGTGCCAGCAACCCCGGACAGGGCGTGAGTGAAAAACTGTTTTTT. The J gene is TRBJ1-4, the V gene TRBV11-2, with 8 bases matching TRBD1. Germline V gives CDR1 SGHAT, CDR2 FQNNGV. CDR3 length equals 15 residues. V lost 7 bases to trimming and J lost 7 bases; unmatched junction nucleotides: 11.

The chain joins TRBV7-2 to TRBJ2-5; 7 bases align to TRBD1. Trimming removed 5 bases from V and 5 bases from J; junction bases left unmatched: 5. CDR3 length equals 13 residues. Germline loops: CDR1 SGHTA, CDR2 FQGNSA. CDR3: CASSNTGEETQYF. The CDR3 DNA is TGTGCCAGCAGCAATACAGGGGAGGAGACCCAGTACTTC.